A selection of T cell receptor beta chains follows, all from one sample in a study of shared clonotypes between healthy human individuals. Some clones are missing from TCRdb's copy, which holds only in-frame ones; the method was immunoSEQ multiplex PCR. The data contain some 1,900,000 clones, about 94% of them singletons. The specimen was naive CD8+ T cells sorted from blood. These receptor sequences come from a man younger than 30 in good health. CDR3s include the opening cysteine and the closing phenylalanine or tryptophan. Fields, in order: D gene, J gene, CDR3 length, clone size, V gene, CDR3 protein, CDR3 DNA. A D gene is named only where the DNA matches it firmly. A row's size may be missing; if present it is once, few, many or a size class.

>TRBD2|TRBJ2-7|17|.|TRBV18
CASSPLELGLAGGEQYF
TGTGCCAGCTCACCCCTCGAATTGGGACTAGCGGGAGGGGAGCAGTACTTC
>.|TRBJ2-7|16|.|TRBV7-9
CASSLVKGGPDYEQYF
TGTGCCAGCAGCTTAGTTAAGGGGGGGCCGGATTACGAGCAGTACTTC
>TRBD2|TRBJ2-5|16|once|TRBV7-9
CASSIRLAGGQETQYF
TGTGCCAGCAGCATACGACTAGCGGGAGGGCAAGAGACCCAGTACTTC
>.|TRBJ1-2|14|few|TRBV30
CAWSVWPAGNGYTF
TGTGCCTGGAGTGTATGGCCAGCGGGGAATGGCTACACCTTC
>TRBD1|TRBJ2-1|15|.|TRBV5-1
CASSLGQGSSNEQFF
TGCGCCAGCAGCTTGGGACAGGGGTCGTCCAATGAGCAGTTCTTC
>TRBD2|TRBJ2-4|17|.|TRBV5-1
CASSFGPTGLAENIQYF
TGCGCCAGCAGCTTTGGGCCGACGGGACTAGCGGAAAACATTCAGTACTTC
>TRBD1|TRBJ1-5|16|.|TRBV7-2
CASSFWGQGANQPQHF
TGTGCCAGCAGCTTCTGGGGACAGGGGGCCAATCAGCCCCAGCATTTT
>.|TRBJ2-1|15|.|TRBV27
CASSLAESSYNEQFF
TGTGCCAGCAGTTTAGCGGAAAGCTCCTACAATGAGCAGTTCTTC
>.|TRBJ2-2|15|.|TRBV18
CASSPRGQYTGELFF
TGTGCCAGCTCACCACGAGGACAGTACACCGGGGAGCTGTTTTTT
>.|TRBJ2-5|15|.|TRBV15
CATSRVRQNPETQYF
TGTGCCACCAGCAGAGTTAGACAAAACCCCGAGACCCAGTACTTC
>.|TRBJ1-6|15|.|TRBV4-1
CASSQGASYNSPLHF
TGCGCCAGCAGCCAAGGGGCGTCCTATAATTCACCCCTCCACTTT
>.|TRBJ2-7|15|.|TRBV9
CASSPPQSSSYEQYF
TGTGCCAGCAGCCCGCCACAATCCTCCTCCTACGAGCAGTACTTC
>.|TRBJ2-7|12|.|TRBV7-2
CASSLGGVEQYF
TGTGCCAGCAGCTTAGGTGGGGTCGAGCAGTACTTC
>.|TRBJ1-2|17|.|TRBV7-8
CASSFGVLGPQSYGYTF
TGTGCCAGCAGCTTCGGGGTTCTGGGGCCTCAATCCTATGGCTACACCTTC
>.|TRBJ1-2|14|.|TRBV4-1
CASSQDSGFYGYTF
TGCGCCAGCAGCCAAGATTCTGGATTCTATGGCTACACCTTC
>TRBD1|TRBJ2-7|14|.|TRBV6-5
CASSPGTVSYEQYF
TGTGCCAGCAGCCCGGGGACAGTAAGCTACGAGCAGTACTTC
>TRBD2|TRBJ2-1|16|.|TRBV13
CASSLAPGGGVDEQFF
TGTGCCAGCAGCTTAGCCCCTGGCGGGGGGGTCGATGAGCAGTTCTTC
>.|TRBJ2-7|11|.|TRBV11-2
CASSLVSEQYF
TGTGCCAGCAGCCTGGTCAGCGAGCAGTACTTC
>TRBD1|TRBJ2-7|18|.|TRBV11-2
CASSSWTGSASQSYEQYF
TGTGCCAGCAGCTCTTGGACAGGGAGCGCTAGCCAGTCCTACGAGCAGTACTTC
>.|TRBJ2-1|14|.|TRBV27
CASSFYVQTNEQFF
TGTGCCAGCAGTTTTTACGTTCAAACTAATGAGCAGTTCTTC
>.|TRBJ2-7|15|.|TRBV7-8
CASTPRGLEAYEQYF
TGTGCCAGCACCCCCCGGGGGCTAGAGGCCTACGAGCAGTACTTC
>.|TRBJ2-2|12|.|TRBV29-1
CSVVRPTGELFF
TGCAGCGTTGTCCGTCCCACCGGGGAGCTGTTTTTT
>.|TRBJ1-1|14|.|TRBV15
CATSRDRTESEAFF
TGTGCCACCAGCAGAGATCGAACCGAATCTGAAGCTTTCTTT
>.|TRBJ1-1|12|.|TRBV29-1
CSVTGLNTEAFF
TGCAGCGTTACGGGCCTGAACACTGAAGCTTTCTTT
>.|TRBJ2-2|13|.|TRBV15
CATSKGAFGELFF
TGTGCCACCAGCAAAGGGGCCTTCGGGGAGCTGTTTTTT
>.|TRBJ2-1|15|.|TRBV4-3
CASSRLWETRNEQFF
TGCGCCAGCAGCCGATTATGGGAGACCCGCAATGAGCAGTTCTTC
>.|TRBJ1-2|16|.|TRBV5-6
CASSLRFLVTNYGYTF
TGTGCCAGCAGCCTACGGTTTTTGGTAACTAACTATGGCTACACCTTC
>.|TRBJ1-4|17|.|TRBV5-1
CASSLAGLATINEKLFF
TGCGCCAGCAGCTTGGCGGGATTGGCAACCATTAATGAAAAACTGTTTTTT
>.|TRBJ2-7|13|.|TRBV27
CASRSRGSYEQYF
TGTGCCAGCAGAAGCAGGGGATCCTACGAGCAGTACTTC
>.|TRBJ2-1|14|.|TRBV29-1
CSVSGTLMSNEQFF
TGCAGCGTTTCCGGGACACTCATGAGCAATGAGCAGTTCTTC
>TRBD2|TRBJ2-1|15|.|TRBV11-2
CASSLALADYNEQFF
TGTGCCAGCAGCTTAGCTCTAGCGGACTACAATGAGCAGTTCTTC